The source of this TCR beta chain is a study of blood T cells in healthy people across ages. Turning to the study itself: Roughly one uniquely barcoded beta molecule per two T cells was captured. Study observations and caveats: It was the long-lived donors that had more naive CD4+ cells and higher diversity than aged donors.

A remark on this clonotype: The antigen is unknown.

V lost 0 bases and J 1 base, leaving 9 bases between the germline ends. CDR3 length equals 15 residues. Germline CDR1 is ENHRY and CDR2 is SYGVKD. Primers used in a second PCR of about 7 to 12 cycles were a sample-barcoded 5' primer and a J-beta primer mix. Carrying 12 random nucleotides, a template-switch adaptor labeled each individual cDNA molecule. From the 5' RACE reads, TCRdb called clonotypes with MiXCR, one entry per CDR3 protein. The sample has approximately 790,000 distinct CDR3 sequences; 62% are singletons. Sequences were obtained from blood. The sequence was collected from a man aged 30 to 45 in good health. The chain links TRBV10-3 to TRBJ2-5; D is uncertain. CDR3 nucleotides: TGTGCCATCAGTGAGTCGGGCCAGGTCCAAGAGACCCAGTACTTC. It encodes CAISESGQVQETQYF.